These 18 T cell receptor beta chains came from one sample sequenced in a study of early T cells in non-severe SARS-CoV-2 infection. Via MiXCR, TCRdb re-called the 5' RACE reads, giving one row per CDR3 protein. The sample shows some 100,000 distinct CDR3 sequences, approximately 14% of them seen only once. Sequenced: whole blood. All receptors derive from an adult who was a healthcare worker with PCR-confirmed SARS-CoV-2 infection or an uninfected control (not recorded which).

This clonotype was detected many times. V gene TRBV7-6 combines with J gene TRBJ2-3; weak D call: TRBD1 (6 bases). This CDR3 is built from 15 residues. The germline gives CDR1 SGHVS, CDR2 FNYEAQ. Trimming took off 4 bases at V and 2 bases at J, with 13 bases between the two ends. In DNA, the CDR3 is TGTGCCAGCAGCTACTTCGGACAGCCCACAGATACGCAGTATTTT. Protein: CASSYFGQPTDTQYF. The full variable domain, in which reference TRBV7-6 and TRBJ2-3 provide the parts outside the CDR3, is GAGVSQSPRYKVTKRGQDVALRCDPISGHVSLYWYRQALGQGPEFLTYFNYEAQQDKSGLPNDRFSAERPEGSISTLTIQRTEQRDSAMYRCASSYFGQPTDTQYFGPGTRLTVL.

This clonotype appeared a few times. The chain is built from TRBV29-1 and TRBJ2-5; 8 bases fit TRBD2. Germline assignment: CDR1 SQVTM and CDR2 ANQGSEA. The CDR3 runs to 12 residues. J lost 5 bases, V lost 7 bases, and 6 bases had no gene match. The CDR3 coding sequence is TGCAGCGCCTCAGCGGGGGTTGAGACCCAGTACTTC. Amino acids: CSASAGVETQYF.

The chain links TRBV21-1 to TRBJ2-7. TRBV21-1 is a pseudogene. This CDR3 is built from 13 residues. DNA for the CDR3: TGTGCCAGCATCAAGAGAGGTTTCTACGAGCAGTACGTC. It is translated as CASIKRGFYEQYV.

V gene TRBV5-5 combines with J gene TRBJ1-2; no reliable D call. V lost 2 bases, J lost 4 bases, and 15 bases lay in between. The CDR3 sequence is 15 residues long. Germline-derived CDR1 and CDR2 are SGHKS and YYEKEE (reference sequence). The CDR3 nucleotides are TGTGCCAGCAGCTTACTCCGGGAGGTTGGCTATGGCTACACCTTC. Translation: CASSLLREVGYGYTF.

V and J are TRBV2 and TRBJ2-3, with TRBD1 matching over 7 bases. CDR1 and CDR2 from the germline V gene are SNHLY and FYNNEI. The CDR3 loop spans 15 amino acids. Unmatched junction bases numbered 2, after V lost 2 bases and J lost 0 bases. The CDR3 bases are TGTGCCAGCAGTGAAAGGGGGCTTAGCACAGATACGCAGTATTTT. This translates into CASSERGLSTDTQYF.

This clonotype was counted many times. The chain carries TRBV30 and TRBJ1-2; unclear D gene. Trimming took 1 base from V and 2 from J, leaving 11 bases between them. Germline values: CDR1 GTSNPN, CDR2 SVGIG (reference sequence). The CDR3 has 14 amino acids. CDR3 sequence: CAWSDLAGNYGYTF. In DNA, the CDR3 is TGTGCCTGGAGTGATTTGGCAGGAAACTATGGCTACACCTTC.

The rearrangement links TRBV29-1 to TRBJ1-1; D unresolved. Germline V gives CDR1 SQVTM, CDR2 ANQGSEA. This CDR3 has 9 amino acids. V lost 6 bases, J lost 7 bases, and 6 bases lay in between. The CDR3 coding sequence is TGCAGCGTGGGCAGTGAAGCTTTCTTT. This codes for CSVGSEAFF.

The CDR3 nucleotides are TGTGCCAGCAGCGTAGAAGTCGAAGGCATTCAGTACTTC. This sequence encodes CASSVEVEGIQYF. The chain combines TRBV9 with TRBJ2-4, with D hard to call. CDR3 size: 13 residues. From germline, CDR1 is SGDLS and CDR2 YYNGEE. Trimming stripped 0 bases from V and 9 bases from J, with 10 bases between.

This clonotype was recorded a few times. The chain couples TRBV20-1 to TRBJ1-5; tentative D call: TRBD1 (6 bases). CDR3 length: 14 amino acids. V lost 3 bases and J lost 3, with 12 bases in between. Germline CDR1 reads DFQATT; CDR2 reads SNEGSKA (reference sequence). The CDR3 nucleotides read TGCAGTGCTAGGGAGGGGGTAAACAATCAGCCCCAGCATTTT. Its protein product is CSAREGVNNQPQHF.

V usage is TRBV2 and J usage is TRBJ1-2; D is unresolved. This CDR3 spans 13 amino acids. The germline V gene encodes CDR1 SNHLY and CDR2 FYNNEI. Trimming shortened V by 1 base and J by 7 bases, and 10 bases separated the two germline ends. The CDR3 region is CASSEGPVGGYTF. The DNA for the CDR3 is TGTGCCAGCAGTGAAGGCCCCGTCGGTGGCTACACCTTC.

This clonotype has ten or more counts. The V call is TRBV2, the J call TRBJ2-7; 12 positions agree with TRBD2. This CDR3 is built from 16 residues. From germline, CDR1 is SNHLY and CDR2 FYNNEI. V was clipped by 6 bases and J by 2 bases; unmatched bases: 8. The CDR3 region is CASSLTLAGGPYEQYV. CDR3 sequence (DNA): TGTGCCAGCAGCCTCACACTAGCGGGGGGCCCCTACGAGCAGTACGTC.

V gene TRBV12-3 or TRBV12-4 combines with J gene TRBJ2-1; TRBD2 matches 8 bases. The CDR3 extends over 14 amino acids. After removal of 1 base from V and 8 bases from J, the junction contained 4 bases not matched to a gene. CDR3 in DNA: TGTGCCAGCAGTTTAGGGCGGGGGGTTCATGAGCAGTTCTTC. Translation gives CASSLGRGVHEQFF.

The chain uses TRBV5-4 and TRBJ1-5, with TRBD1 matching 7 bases. J lost 3 bases, V lost 2 bases, and 2 bases had no gene match. The CDR3 consists of 14 residues. Germline V gene sequence: CDR1 SGHNT, CDR2 YYREEE (reference sequence). The DNA for the CDR3 is TGTGCCAGCAGCTTACAGGGGCCCAATCAGCCCCAGCATTTT. This gives the protein CASSLQGPNQPQHF.

The chain is built from TRBV19 and TRBJ2-1; the D gene is possibly TRBD1 (6 bases). CDR1 and CDR2 from the germline V gene are LNHDA and SQIVND (reference sequence). CDR3 size: 15 residues. V lost 0 bases, J lost 5 bases, and 11 bases lay in between. CDR3 DNA sequence: TGTGCCAGTAGTATAGATGGGGGCCCCCACAATGAGCAGTTCTTC. Its protein product is CASSIDGGPHNEQFF.

This clonotype showed up many times. V is TRBV6-4 and J is TRBJ2-1, with a weak D call TRBD2 (5 bases). The CDR3 spans 13 residues. The germline V gene encodes CDR1 MRHNA and CDR2 SNTAGT. Trimming took off 2 bases at V and 7 bases at J, with 9 bases between the two ends. CDR3 in DNA: TGTGCCAGCAGTGACCTGGGGAGAAATGAGCAGTTCTTC. Translating it yields CASSDLGRNEQFF.

The gene calls are TRBV12-3 or TRBV12-4 and TRBJ2-5, with D perhaps TRBD1 (5 bases). The CDR3 consists of 15 residues. Between the trimmed V and J ends, which lost 4 bases and 2 bases, there was a span of 14 bases. This CDR3 reads CASSSAGLDQETQYF. Written as DNA, the CDR3 is TGTGCCAGCAGTTCAGCAGGGCTCGATCAAGAGACCCAGTACTTC.

This clonotype was recorded at least ten times. The chain joins TRBV6-1 to TRBJ2-7, with a tentative D call TRBD2 (6 bases). V lost 3 bases to trimming and J lost 1 base, with 13 bases between them. The CDR3 length is 15 residues. Germline V gene lookup returns CDR1 MNHNS and CDR2 SASEGT. The CDR3 region has the DNA TGTGCCAGCAGTGATCTCGGGCGGGGATCCTACGAGCAGTACGTC. As protein: CASSDLGRGSYEQYV.

This clonotype showed up just a few times. The gene calls are TRBV5-1 and TRBJ2-7; D possibly matches TRBD1 or TRBD2 (6 bases each). V was clipped by 1 base and J by 9 bases, with 20 bases between them. Germline CDR1 is SGHRS and CDR2 is YFSETQ. This CDR3 has 15 amino acids. CDR3 sequence (DNA): TGCGCCAGCAGCTTGTGGGACACCCAATGGAGGGGGCAGTACGTC. Translated: CASSLWDTQWRGQYV.